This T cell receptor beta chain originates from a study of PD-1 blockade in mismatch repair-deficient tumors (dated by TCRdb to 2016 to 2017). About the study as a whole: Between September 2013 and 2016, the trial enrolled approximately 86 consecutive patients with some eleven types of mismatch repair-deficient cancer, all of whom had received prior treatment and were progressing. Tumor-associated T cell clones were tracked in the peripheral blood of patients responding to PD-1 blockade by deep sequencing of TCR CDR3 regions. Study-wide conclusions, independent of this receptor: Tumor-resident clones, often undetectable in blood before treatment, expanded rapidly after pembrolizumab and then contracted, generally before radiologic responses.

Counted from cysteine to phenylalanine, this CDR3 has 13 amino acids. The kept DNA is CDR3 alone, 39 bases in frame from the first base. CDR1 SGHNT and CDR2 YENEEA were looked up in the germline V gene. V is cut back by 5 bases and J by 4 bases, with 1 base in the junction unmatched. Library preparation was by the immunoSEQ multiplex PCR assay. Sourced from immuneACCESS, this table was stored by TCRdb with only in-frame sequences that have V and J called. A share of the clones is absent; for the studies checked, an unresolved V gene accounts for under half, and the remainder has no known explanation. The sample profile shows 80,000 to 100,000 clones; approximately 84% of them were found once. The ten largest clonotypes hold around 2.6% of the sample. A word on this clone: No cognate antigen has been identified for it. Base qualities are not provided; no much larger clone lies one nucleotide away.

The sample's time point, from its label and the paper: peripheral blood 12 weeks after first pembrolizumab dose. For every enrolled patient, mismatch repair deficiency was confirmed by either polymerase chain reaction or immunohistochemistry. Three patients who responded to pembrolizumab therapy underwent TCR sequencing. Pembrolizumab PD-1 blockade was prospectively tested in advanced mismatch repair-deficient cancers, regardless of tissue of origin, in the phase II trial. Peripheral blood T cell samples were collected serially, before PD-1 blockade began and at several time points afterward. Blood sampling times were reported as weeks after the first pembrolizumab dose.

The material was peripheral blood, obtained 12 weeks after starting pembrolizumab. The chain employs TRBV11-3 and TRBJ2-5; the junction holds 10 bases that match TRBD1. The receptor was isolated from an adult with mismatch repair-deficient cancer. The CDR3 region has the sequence CASSGQGGETQYF. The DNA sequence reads TGTGCCAGCAGCGGACAGGGGGGAGAGACCCAGTACTTC.